This TCR beta chain was retrieved from a study of blood T cell repertoires in COVID-19. Study-level information: Specimens from acute and convalescent COVID-19 originated in the United States, Italy and Spain. Sources were T cells, B-cell-depleted T cells, or PBMCs; the material itself was cDNA or gDNA.

Original data processing: Using reference gene primer amplification, nucleated cell counts were estimated. The method was immunoSEQ multiplex PCR; TCRdb's version includes in-frame clones alone and lacks a portion of them. The DNA was the basis for D and trimming; V, J and clone size are from that table. The profile covers 150,000 to 200,000 clones, with roughly 89% appearing a single time and roughly 1.5% taken by the ten largest. The sequenced sample consisted of peripheral blood. The receptor was derived from a woman between 45 and 60 years old with acute or convalescent COVID-19.

The chain's CDR3 is CASSYLRHRGFYGYTF. The CDR3 nucleotides read TGTGCCAGCAGTTACTTACGACATCGAGGGTTCTATGGCTACACCTTC. This rearrangement joins TRBV6-5 to TRBJ1-2; D uncertain. There are 16 residues in the CDR3. Germline CDR1 MNHEY, CDR2 SVGAGI. The V end lost 1 base, the J end lost 4 bases, and 16 bases lay between the germline ends.